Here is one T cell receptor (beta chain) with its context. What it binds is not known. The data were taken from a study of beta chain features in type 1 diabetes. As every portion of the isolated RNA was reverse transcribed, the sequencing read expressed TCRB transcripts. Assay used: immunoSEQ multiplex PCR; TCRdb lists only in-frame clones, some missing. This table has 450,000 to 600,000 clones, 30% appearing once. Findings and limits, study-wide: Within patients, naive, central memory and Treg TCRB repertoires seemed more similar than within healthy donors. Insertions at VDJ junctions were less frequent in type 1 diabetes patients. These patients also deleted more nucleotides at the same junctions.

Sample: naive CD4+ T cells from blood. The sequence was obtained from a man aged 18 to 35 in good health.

The CDR3 is CASSLDLAATSTDTQYF. Written as DNA, the CDR3 is TGTGCCAGCAGCTTAGACCTAGCGGCCACTAGCACAGATACGCAGTATTTT. The V gene is TRBV7-9, the J gene TRBJ2-3, with TRBD2 identical over 7 bases. This CDR3 is 17 amino acids long. The trim removed 1 base at V and 0 bases at J, leaving 7 bases unmatched. Germline V gene data show CDR1 as SEHNR and CDR2 as FQNEAQ (reference sequence).